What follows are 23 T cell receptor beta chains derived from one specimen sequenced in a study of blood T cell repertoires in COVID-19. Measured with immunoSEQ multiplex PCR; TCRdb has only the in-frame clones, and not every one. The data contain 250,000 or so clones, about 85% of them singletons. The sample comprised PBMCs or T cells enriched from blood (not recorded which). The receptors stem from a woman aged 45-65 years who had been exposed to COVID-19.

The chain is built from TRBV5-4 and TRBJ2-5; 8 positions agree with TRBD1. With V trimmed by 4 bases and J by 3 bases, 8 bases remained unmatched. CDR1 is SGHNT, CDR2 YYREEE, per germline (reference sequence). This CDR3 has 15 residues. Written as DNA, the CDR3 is TGTGCCAGCAGCCCACAAGTGGACAGGGAAGAGACCCAGTACTTC. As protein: CASSPQVDREETQYF.

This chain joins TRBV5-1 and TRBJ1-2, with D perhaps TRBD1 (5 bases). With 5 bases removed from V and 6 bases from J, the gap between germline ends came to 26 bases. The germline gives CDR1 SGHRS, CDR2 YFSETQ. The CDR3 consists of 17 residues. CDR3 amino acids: CASSSLLGGEGADGYTF. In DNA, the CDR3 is TGCGCCAGCAGTTCTCTCCTGGGGGGTGAGGGTGCCGATGGCTACACCTTC.

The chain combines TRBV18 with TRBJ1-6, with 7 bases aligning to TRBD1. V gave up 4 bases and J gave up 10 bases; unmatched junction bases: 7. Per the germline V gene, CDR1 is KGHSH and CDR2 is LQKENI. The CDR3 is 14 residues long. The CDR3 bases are TGTGCCAGCTCACAACAGGGGCCCCTATCACCCCTCCACTTT. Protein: CASSQQGPLSPLHF.

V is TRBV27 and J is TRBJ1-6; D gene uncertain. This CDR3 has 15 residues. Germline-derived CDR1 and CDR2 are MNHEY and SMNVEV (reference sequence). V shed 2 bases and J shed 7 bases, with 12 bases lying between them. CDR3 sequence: CASSLNTNPNSPLHF. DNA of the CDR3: TGTGCCAGCAGTTTAAACACTAATCCCAATTCACCCCTCCACTTT.

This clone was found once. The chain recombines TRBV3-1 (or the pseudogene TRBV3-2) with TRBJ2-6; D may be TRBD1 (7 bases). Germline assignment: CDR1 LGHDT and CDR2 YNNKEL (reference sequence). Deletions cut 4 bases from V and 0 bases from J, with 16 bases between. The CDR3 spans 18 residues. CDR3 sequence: CASSLRRGASSGANVLTF. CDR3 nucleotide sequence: TGTGCCAGCAGCCTTCGCAGGGGGGCTTCCTCTGGGGCCAACGTCCTGACTTTC.

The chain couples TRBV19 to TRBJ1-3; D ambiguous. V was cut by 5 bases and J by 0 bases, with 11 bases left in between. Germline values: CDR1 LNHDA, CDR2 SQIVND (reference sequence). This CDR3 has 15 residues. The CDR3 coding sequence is TGTGCCAGTAGTTCGTCGGGGTTCTCTGGAAACACCATATATTTT. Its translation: CASSSSGFSGNTIYF.

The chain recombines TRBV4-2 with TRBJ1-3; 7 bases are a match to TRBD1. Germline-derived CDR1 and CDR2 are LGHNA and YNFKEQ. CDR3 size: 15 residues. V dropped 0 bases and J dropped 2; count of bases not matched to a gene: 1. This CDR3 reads CASSQDQGAGNTIYF. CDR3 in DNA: TGTGCCAGCAGCCAAGATCAGGGGGCTGGAAACACCATATATTTT.

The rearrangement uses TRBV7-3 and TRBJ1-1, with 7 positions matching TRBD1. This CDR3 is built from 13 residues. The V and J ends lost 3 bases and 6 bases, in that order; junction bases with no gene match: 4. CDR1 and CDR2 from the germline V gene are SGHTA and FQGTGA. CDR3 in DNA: TGTGCCAGCAGCTTGGACAGGAGGGCTGAAGCTTTCTTT. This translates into CASSLDRRAEAFF.

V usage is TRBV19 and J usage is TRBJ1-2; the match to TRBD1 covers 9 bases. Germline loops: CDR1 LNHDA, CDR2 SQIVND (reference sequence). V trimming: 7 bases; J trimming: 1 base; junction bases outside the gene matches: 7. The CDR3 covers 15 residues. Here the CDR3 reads CASNRDRAVNYGYTF. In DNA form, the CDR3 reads TGTGCCAGTAATCGGGACAGGGCTGTTAACTATGGCTACACCTTC.

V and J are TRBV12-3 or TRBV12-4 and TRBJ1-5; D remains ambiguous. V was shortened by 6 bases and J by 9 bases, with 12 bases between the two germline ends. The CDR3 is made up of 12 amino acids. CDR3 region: CASSLTDWPQHF. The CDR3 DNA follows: TGTGCCAGCAGCCTGACCGACTGGCCCCAGCATTTT.

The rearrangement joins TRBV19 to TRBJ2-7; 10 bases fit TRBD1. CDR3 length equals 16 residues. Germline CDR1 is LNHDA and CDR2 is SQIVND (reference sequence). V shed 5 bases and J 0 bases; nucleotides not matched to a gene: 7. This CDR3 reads CASSSRDRGASYEQYF. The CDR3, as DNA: TGTGCCAGTAGTTCTCGGGACAGGGGCGCCTCCTACGAGCAGTACTTC.

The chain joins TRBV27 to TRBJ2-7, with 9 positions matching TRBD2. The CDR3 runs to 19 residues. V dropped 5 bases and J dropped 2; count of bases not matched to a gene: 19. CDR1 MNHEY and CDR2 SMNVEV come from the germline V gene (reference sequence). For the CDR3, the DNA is TGTGCCAGCAGTATACAGGGATACATAGCGGGGGAGGTCACCTACGAGCAGTACTTC. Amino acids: CASSIQGYIAGEVTYEQYF.

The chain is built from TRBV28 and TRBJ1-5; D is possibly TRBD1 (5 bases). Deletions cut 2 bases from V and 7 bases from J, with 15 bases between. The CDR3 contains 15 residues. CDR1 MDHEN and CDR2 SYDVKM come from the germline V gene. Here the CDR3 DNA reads TGTGCCAGCAGTTTAAGGGGAGGTTACGCCCAGCCCCAGCATTTT. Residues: CASSLRGGYAQPQHF.

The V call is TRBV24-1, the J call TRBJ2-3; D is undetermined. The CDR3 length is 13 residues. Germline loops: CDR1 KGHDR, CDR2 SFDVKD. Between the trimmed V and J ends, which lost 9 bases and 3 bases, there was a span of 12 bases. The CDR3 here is CATGAPMTDTQYF. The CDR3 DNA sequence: TGTGCCACCGGTGCCCCCATGACAGATACGCAGTATTTT.

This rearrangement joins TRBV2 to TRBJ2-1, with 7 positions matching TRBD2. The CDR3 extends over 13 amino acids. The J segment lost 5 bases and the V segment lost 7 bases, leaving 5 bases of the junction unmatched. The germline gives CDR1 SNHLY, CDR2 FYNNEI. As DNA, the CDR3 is TGTGCCAGCAATAGACTAGCTAACAATGAGCAGTTCTTC. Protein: CASNRLANNEQFF.

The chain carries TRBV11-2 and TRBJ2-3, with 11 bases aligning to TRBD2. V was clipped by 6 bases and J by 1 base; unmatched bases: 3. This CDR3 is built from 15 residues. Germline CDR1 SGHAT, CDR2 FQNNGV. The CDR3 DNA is TGTGCCAGCAGGTTACTAGCGGGGGGCACAGATACGCAGTATTTT. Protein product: CASRLLAGGTDTQYF.

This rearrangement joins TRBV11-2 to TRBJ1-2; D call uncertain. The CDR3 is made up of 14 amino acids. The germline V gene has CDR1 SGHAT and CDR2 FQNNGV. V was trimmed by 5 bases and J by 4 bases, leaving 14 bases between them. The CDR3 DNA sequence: TGTGCCAGCAGCCCTACCCCGACACCCTATGGCTACACCTTC. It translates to CASSPTPTPYGYTF.

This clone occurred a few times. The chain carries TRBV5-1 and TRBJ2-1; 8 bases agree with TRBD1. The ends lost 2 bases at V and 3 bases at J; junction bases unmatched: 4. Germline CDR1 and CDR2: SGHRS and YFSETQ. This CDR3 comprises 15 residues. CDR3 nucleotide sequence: TGCGCCAGCAGCTTCAGACAGGGGAGCTACAATGAGCAGTTCTTC. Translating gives CASSFRQGSYNEQFF.

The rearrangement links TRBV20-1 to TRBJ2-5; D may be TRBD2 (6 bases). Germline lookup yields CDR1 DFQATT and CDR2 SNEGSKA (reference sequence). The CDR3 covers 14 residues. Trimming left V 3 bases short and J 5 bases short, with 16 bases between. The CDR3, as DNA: TGCAGTGCTAGTAATCATCGGGGGATTGAGACCCAGTACTTC. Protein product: CSASNHRGIETQYF.

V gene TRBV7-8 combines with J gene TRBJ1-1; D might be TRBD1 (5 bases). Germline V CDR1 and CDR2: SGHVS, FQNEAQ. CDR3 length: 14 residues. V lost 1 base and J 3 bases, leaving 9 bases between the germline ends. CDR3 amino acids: CASSLETGDTEAFF. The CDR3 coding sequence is TGTGCCAGCAGCTTAGAAACGGGGGACACTGAAGCTTTCTTT.

The CDR3 reads CASSPSGVGADTQYF. The CDR3 nucleotides are TGTGCCAGCTCACCATCGGGGGTGGGCGCAGATACGCAGTATTTT. The genes are TRBV18 and TRBJ2-3; D is perhaps TRBD2 (6 bases). From germline, CDR1 is KGHSH and CDR2 LQKENI. The V gene lost 2 bases and the J gene lost 4 bases, with 13 bases spanning the gap. The CDR3 runs 15 residues.

CDR3 loop: CASSQYNEQFF. CDR3 nucleotide sequence: TGTGCCAGCTCCCAGTACAATGAGCAGTTCTTC. The rearrangement uses TRBV18 and TRBJ2-1; D is undetermined. Per the germline V gene, CDR1 is KGHSH and CDR2 is LQKENI. The CDR3 consists of 11 residues. Trimming removed 6 bases at V and 4 bases at J, with 4 bases between. Full variable domain (rest looked up from reference TRBV18 and TRBJ2-1): NAGVMQNPRHLVRRRGQEARLRCSPMKGHSHVYWYRQLPEEGLKFMVYLQKENIIDESGMPKERFSAEFPKEGPSILRIQQVVRGDSAAYFCASSQYNEQFFGPGTRLTVL.

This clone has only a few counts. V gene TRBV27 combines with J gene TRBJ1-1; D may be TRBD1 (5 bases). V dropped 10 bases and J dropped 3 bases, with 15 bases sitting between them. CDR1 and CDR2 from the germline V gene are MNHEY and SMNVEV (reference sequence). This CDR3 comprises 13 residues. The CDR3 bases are TGTGCCACTCAGTGGGGCCTGGACACTGAAGCTTTCTTT. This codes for CATQWGLDTEAFF.